This T cell receptor beta chain is from a study of Tregs in tolerant kidney transplant recipients. Profiling relied on immunoSEQ multiplex PCR, and the TCRdb table lists in-frame clones only, not all of them. Of about 21,000 clones listed, approximately 84% are singletons. The nonmyeloablative bone marrow transplants came from related graft donors, with transient mixed chimerism. Unstimulated regulatory T cells (CD4+CD25+CD127-), CD4+CD25- non-regulatory cells, CD4 and CD8 cells were FACS-sorted from thawed PBMCs. The sample consisted of CD8+ T cells from blood (PBMCs), taken 6 months after the transplant. This receptor was identified in a human patient who received a combined kidney and bone marrow transplant. Some T cells may possibly be graft donor cells.

Written as DNA, the CDR3 is TGTGCCAGTAGTATAGACGGGGGGCCTCCCTACGAGCAGTACTTC. It yields the protein CASSIDGGPPYEQYF. The chain uses TRBV19 and TRBJ2-7, with D maybe TRBD2 (7 bases). The CDR3 spans 15 residues. Germline CDR1 reads LNHDA; CDR2 reads SQIVND (reference sequence). Trimming removed 0 bases from V and 2 bases from J, with 11 bases in between.